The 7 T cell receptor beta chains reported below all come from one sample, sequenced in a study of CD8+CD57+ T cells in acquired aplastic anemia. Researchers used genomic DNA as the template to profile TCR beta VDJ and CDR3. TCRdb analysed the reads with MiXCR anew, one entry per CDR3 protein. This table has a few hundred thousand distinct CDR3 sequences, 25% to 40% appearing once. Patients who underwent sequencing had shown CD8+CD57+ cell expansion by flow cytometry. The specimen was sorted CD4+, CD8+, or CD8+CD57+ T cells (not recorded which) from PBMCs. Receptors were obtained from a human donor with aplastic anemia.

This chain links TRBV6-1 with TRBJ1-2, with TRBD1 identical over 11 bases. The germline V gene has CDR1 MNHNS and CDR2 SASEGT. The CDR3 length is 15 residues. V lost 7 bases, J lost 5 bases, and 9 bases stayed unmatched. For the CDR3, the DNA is TGTGCCAGCACTCCCAGGACAGGGGGCAGGTATGGCTACACCTTC. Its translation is CASTPRTGGRYGYTF.

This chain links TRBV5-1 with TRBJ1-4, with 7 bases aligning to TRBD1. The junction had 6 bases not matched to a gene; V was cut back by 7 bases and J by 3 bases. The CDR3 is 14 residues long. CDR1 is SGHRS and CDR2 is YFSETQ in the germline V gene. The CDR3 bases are TGCGCCAGCCAGAGGGACAGTCCTAATGAAAAACTGTTTTTT. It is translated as CASQRDSPNEKLFF.

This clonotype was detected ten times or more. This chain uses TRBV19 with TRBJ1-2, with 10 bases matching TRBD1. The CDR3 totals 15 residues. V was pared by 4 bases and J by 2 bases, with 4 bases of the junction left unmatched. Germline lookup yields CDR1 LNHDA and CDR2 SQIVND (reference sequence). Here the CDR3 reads CASSSRDRGNYGYTF. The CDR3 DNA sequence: TGTGCCAGTAGTAGCCGGGACAGGGGAAACTATGGCTACACCTTC.

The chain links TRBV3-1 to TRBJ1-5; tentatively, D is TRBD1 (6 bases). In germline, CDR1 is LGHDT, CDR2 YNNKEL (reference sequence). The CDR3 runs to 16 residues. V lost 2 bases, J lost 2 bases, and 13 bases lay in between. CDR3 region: CASSQLAGGGNQPQHF. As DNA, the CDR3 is TGTGCCAGCAGCCAATTAGCGGGGGGCGGCAATCAGCCCCAGCATTTT.

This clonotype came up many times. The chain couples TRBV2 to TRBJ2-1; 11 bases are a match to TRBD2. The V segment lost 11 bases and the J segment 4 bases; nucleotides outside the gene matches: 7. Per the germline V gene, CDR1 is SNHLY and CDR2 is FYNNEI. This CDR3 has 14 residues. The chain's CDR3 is CAQSTSGEYNEQFF. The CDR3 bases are TGTGCCCAATCGACTAGCGGGGAATACAATGAGCAGTTCTTC.

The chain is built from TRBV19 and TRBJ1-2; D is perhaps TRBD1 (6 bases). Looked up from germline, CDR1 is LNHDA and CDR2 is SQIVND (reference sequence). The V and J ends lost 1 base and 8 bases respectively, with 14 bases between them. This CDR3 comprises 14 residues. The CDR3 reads CASSIAYRVSGYTF. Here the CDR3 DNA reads TGTGCCAGTAGTATAGCCTACAGGGTGAGCGGCTACACCTTC. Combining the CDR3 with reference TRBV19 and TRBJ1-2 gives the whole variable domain DGGITQSPKYLFRKEGQNVTLSCEQNLNHDAMYWYRQDPGQGLRLIYYSQIVNDFQKGDIAEGYSVSREKKESFPLTVTSAQKNPTAFYLCASSIAYRVSGYTFGSGTRLTVV.

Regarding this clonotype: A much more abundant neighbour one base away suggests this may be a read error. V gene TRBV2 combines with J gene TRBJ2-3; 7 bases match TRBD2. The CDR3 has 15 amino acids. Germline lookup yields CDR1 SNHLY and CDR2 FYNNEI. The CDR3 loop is CASRRDYPSTDTRYF. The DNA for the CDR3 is TGTGCCAGCAGACGGGACTATCCTAGCACAGATACGCGGTATTTT. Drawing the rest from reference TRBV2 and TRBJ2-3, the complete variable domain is EPEVTQTPSHQVTQMGQEVILRCVPISNHLYFYWYRQILGQKVEFLVSFYNNEISEKSEIFDDQFSVERPDGSNFTLKIRSTKLEDSAMYFCASRRDYPSTDTRYFGPGTRLTVL.